These 22 T cell receptor beta chains were all obtained from the same sample, sequenced in a study of CD8+ T cells in alopecia areata (dated by TCRdb to 2017 to 2018). The time point label for this specimen denotes: roughly 26 weeks on oral tofacitinib. The sample's treatment or condition label, decoded: oral pan-JAK inhibitor, 5-10 mg twice daily. The receptor library was made with the immunoSEQ multiplex PCR assay. For TCR sequencing, RNA was extracted from every sample and reverse transcribed into cDNA to serve as template. TCRdb took this table from immuneACCESS and kept in-frame rearrangements with V and J called. Such tables lack part of the clones; where checked against another copy, unresolved V genes explain under half of the gap, and the rest is unexplained. Recorded for this sample are nearly 110,000 clones; 84% of them occurred a single time. The ten largest clones add up to over 20% of the sample.

Material: CD8+ T cells sorted from blood, obtained at week 24, from a patient treated with tofacitinib. The receptors here all came from a human donor with alopecia areata.

V gene TRBV4-2 combines with J gene TRBJ2-2; TRBD2 aligns across 11 bases. Germline values: CDR1 LGHNA, CDR2 YNFKEQ. CDR3 length equals 15 residues. V trimming: 7 bases; J trimming: 8 bases; junction bases outside the gene matches: 9. This CDR3 is CASTISGGASGELFF. The CDR3 bases are TGTGCCAGCACCATTAGCGGGGGGGCCTCTGGGGAGCTGTTTTTT.

This chain connects TRBV30 to TRBJ2-7; no clear D gene. V lost 0 bases and J lost 4, with 13 bases in between. Germline assignment: CDR1 GTSNPN and CDR2 SVGIG (reference sequence). This CDR3 contains 14 residues. CDR3 sequence (DNA): TGTGCCTGGAGTGTGGGTAGTGGCAGATACGAGCAGTACTTC. Protein sequence: CAWSVGSGRYEQYF.

This sequence joins TRBV5-4 and TRBJ1-1; D unclear. Germline CDR1 is SGHNT and CDR2 is YYREEE (reference sequence). V dropped 4 bases and J dropped 7 bases, with 17 bases sitting between them. The CDR3 has 14 residues. This CDR3 is CASSLDDKGLEAFF. DNA for the CDR3: TGTGCCAGCAGCCTCGATGACAAGGGCCTTGAAGCTTTCTTT.

The rearrangement joins TRBV7-3 to TRBJ1-1; 9 bases are a match to TRBD1. The J segment lost 1 base and the V segment lost 5 bases, leaving 8 bases of the junction unmatched. This CDR3 is built from 16 residues. Germline CDR1 reads SGHTA; CDR2 reads FQGTGA. CDR3 sequence (DNA): TGTGCCAGCAGCCCCCAGGGACAGGGCTCGAACACTGAAGCTTTCTTT. This encodes CASSPQGQGSNTEAFF.

The chain links TRBV29-1 to TRBJ1-4; possibly TRBD1 for D (6 bases). Germline CDR1 and CDR2: SQVTM and ANQGSEA. The CDR3 covers 13 residues. V was shortened by 4 bases and J by 11 bases, with 17 bases between the two germline ends. CDR3 protein: CSVAEGEAGKLFF. CDR3 in DNA: TGCAGCGTTGCGGAGGGGGAGGCCGGGAAACTGTTTTTT.

J is TRBJ1-2 and V is TRBV30; the D gene is possibly TRBD1 (6 bases). V dropped 5 bases and J dropped 6 bases, with 16 bases sitting between them. The CDR3 sequence is 13 residues long. Germline V gene data show CDR1 as GTSNPN and CDR2 as SVGIG (reference sequence). The CDR3 loop reads CAWGQGKIDGYTF. The CDR3 DNA reads TGTGCCTGGGGTCAGGGGAAAATTGATGGCTACACCTTC.

The V call is TRBV13, the J call TRBJ2-5, with 11 bases matching TRBD1. This CDR3 is 16 amino acids long. Per germline, CDR1 PRHDT and CDR2 FYEKMQ (reference sequence). V lost 5 bases and J lost 3; bases outside the gene matches: 8. The CDR3 protein is CASSNRDRGSEETQYF. CDR3 in DNA: TGTGCCAGCAGCAACCGGGACAGGGGGTCCGAAGAGACCCAGTACTTC.

V gene TRBV27 combines with J gene TRBJ2-7; D may correspond to TRBD1 or TRBD2 (6 bases each). This CDR3 is built from 16 residues. V dropped 0 bases and J dropped 2 bases, with 14 bases sitting between them. CDR1 MNHEY and CDR2 SMNVEV come from the germline V gene (reference sequence). The CDR3 here is CASSLSSGAQTYEQYF. DNA for the CDR3: TGTGCCAGCAGTTTATCTTCGGGGGCGCAAACCTACGAGCAGTACTTC.

This chain links TRBV14 with TRBJ2-7; the D gene could be TRBD1 or TRBD2 (5 bases each). The CDR3 loop spans 15 amino acids. Germline V gene lookup returns CDR1 SGHDN and CDR2 FVKESK. Trimming removed 3 bases from V and 2 bases from J, with 14 bases in between. The CDR3, as DNA: TGTGCCAGCAGCCAGACTTGGGACGGCCCCTACGAGCAGTACTTC. Protein product: CASSQTWDGPYEQYF.

This rearrangement joins TRBV5-5 to TRBJ1-1, with D hard to call. Germline V lookup: CDR1 SGHKS, CDR2 YYEKEE (reference sequence). This CDR3 contains 14 residues. The ends were cut back, 2 bases at V and 2 bases at J, with 10 bases in the middle. Written as DNA, the CDR3 is TGTGCCAGCAGCTTCGGGCAGCTTAACACTGAAGCTTTCTTT. As protein: CASSFGQLNTEAFF.

The chain links TRBV15 to TRBJ2-5, with 8 bases matching TRBD2. Germline CDR1 reads LNHNV; CDR2 reads YYDKDF (reference sequence). J gave up 3 bases and V 4 bases, and 19 bases lay outside the gene matches. This CDR3 has 19 residues. CDR3 bases: TGTGCCACCAGCACTAGGGAAAGAGGCCTAGCGGGCCCCGAAGAGACCCAGTACTTC. Translated: CATSTRERGLAGPEETQYF.

A single count supports this clone. The chain recombines TRBV4-1 with TRBJ2-1; 11 bases match TRBD2. V lost 1 base and J lost 7; bases outside the gene matches: 3. Looked up from germline, CDR1 is MGHRA and CDR2 is YSYEKL. CDR3 length: 15 amino acids. CDR3 nucleotide sequence: TGCGCCAGCAGCCAAGTCGGACTAGCGGGTAATGAGCAGTTCTTC. This codes for CASSQVGLAGNEQFF.

This rearrangement joins TRBV5-6 to TRBJ2-1; unclear D gene. There are 12 residues in the CDR3. The germline CDR1 and CDR2 sequences are SGHDT and YYEEEE. The V end lost 4 bases, the J end lost 4 bases, and 6 bases lay between the germline ends. CDR3 amino acids: CASSRPYNEQFF. CDR3 nucleotides: TGTGCCAGCAGCCGGCCTTACAATGAGCAGTTCTTC.

The CDR3 is CASSSRLAGGPYTQYF. CDR3 DNA sequence: TGTGCCAGCAGCTCCCGACTAGCGGGGGGGCCATATACGCAGTATTTT. This sequence joins TRBV11-3 and TRBJ2-3; 14 positions match TRBD2. The CDR3 runs to 16 residues. The germline V gene encodes CDR1 SGHNT and CDR2 YENEEA. V lost 4 bases to trimming and J lost 7 bases; unmatched junction nucleotides: 7.

This clone occurred once. The chain couples TRBV25-1 to TRBJ1-2; D remains ambiguous. Trimming shortened V by 7 bases and J by 4 bases, and 10 bases separated the two germline ends. Germline V gene lookup returns CDR1 MGHDK and CDR2 SYGVNS. The CDR3 is 12 residues long. The DNA of the CDR3 is TGTGCCAGCAAGGAGTTATTCTATGGCTACACCTTC. Translation: CASKELFYGYTF.

This chain links TRBV5-1 with TRBJ1-1; D remains ambiguous. The CDR3 runs 14 residues. V was trimmed by 5 bases and J by 3 bases, leaving 14 bases between them. Germline CDR1 is SGHRS and CDR2 is YFSETQ. The CDR3 DNA sequence: TGCGCCAGCAGGGCCGAGCCCTCGGACACTGAAGCTTTCTTT. Its protein product is CASRAEPSDTEAFF. The whole variable domain, remainder taken from reference TRBV5-1 and TRBJ1-1, is KAGVTQTPRYLIKTRGQQVTLSCSPISGHRSVSWYQQTPGQGLQFLFEYFSETQRNKGNFPGRFSGRQFSNSRSEMNVSTLELGDSALYLCASRAEPSDTEAFFGQGTRLTVV.

The chain is built from TRBV30 and TRBJ1-4; D may be TRBD1 (5 bases). The CDR3 has 12 amino acids. V was clipped by 0 bases and J by 11 bases, with 10 bases between them. The germline V gene encodes CDR1 GTSNPN and CDR2 SVGIG (reference sequence). CDR3 DNA sequence: TGTGCCTGGAGTGTATTGGGGGAGAAACTGTTTTTT. Translation gives CAWSVLGEKLFF.

The chain couples TRBV5-4 to TRBJ2-4, with D perhaps matching TRBD2 (6 bases). CDR1 and CDR2 (germline): SGHNT, YYREEE (reference sequence). V lost 4 bases, J lost 3 bases, and 14 bases lay in between. This CDR3 contains 15 residues. CDR3 nucleotides: TGTGCCAGCAGCCAAGATCAAGCGGGCAAAAACATTCAGTACTTC. Its translation is CASSQDQAGKNIQYF.

This chain joins TRBV7-8 and TRBJ1-1, with 8 bases aligning to TRBD1. V lost 4 bases, J lost 1 base, and 2 bases stayed unmatched. Germline CDR1 reads SGHVS; CDR2 reads FQNEAQ. This CDR3 has 14 residues. CDR3 loop: CASSSDRGNTEAFF. In DNA form, the CDR3 reads TGTGCCAGCAGCTCAGACAGGGGGAACACTGAAGCTTTCTTT.

As DNA, the CDR3 is TGCGCCAGCAGCCTCGACGCCGTTCGGGAGGGCCCTCAAGAGACCCAGTACTTC. Translating gives CASSLDAVREGPQETQYF. The rearrangement links TRBV5-1 to TRBJ2-5; TRBD2 aligns across 8 bases. V dropped 4 bases and J dropped 2; count of bases not matched to a gene: 16. This CDR3 region has 18 residues. From germline, CDR1 is SGHRS and CDR2 YFSETQ.

The rearrangement links TRBV25-1 to TRBJ1-1; D remains unclear. CDR3 length: 16 amino acids. With 2 bases removed from V and 0 bases from J, the gap between germline ends came to 13 bases. CDR1 MGHDK and CDR2 SYGVNS come from the germline V gene. The CDR3 sequence: CASSEGRVLLNTEAFF. CDR3 nucleotide sequence: TGTGCCAGCAGTGAAGGGAGGGTCCTCCTGAACACTGAAGCTTTCTTT.

The CDR3 loop reads CASSPGAAGIYTGELFF. In nucleotides, the CDR3 is TGCGCCAGCAGCCCCGGAGCGGCAGGGATCTACACCGGGGAGCTGTTTTTT. The chain recombines TRBV4-1 with TRBJ2-2; D possibly matches TRBD1 or TRBD2 (5 bases each). The CDR3 is made up of 17 amino acids. Germline CDR1 reads MGHRA; CDR2 reads YSYEKL. V lost 4 bases to trimming and J lost 3 bases, with 18 bases between them.